The 21 T cell receptor beta chains below come from one sample, sequenced in a study of shared clonotypes between healthy human individuals. Only in-frame clones appear in the TCRdb table, and some are missing; sequencing was by immunoSEQ multiplex PCR. The sample records approximately 2.5 million clones, 90% to 95% being singletons. Sequenced input: naive CD4+ T cells from PBMCs. Subset meaning: CD45RA+ positively selected. The receptors here all came from a man aged 18 to 30 in good health. Some clones in this sample may be carry-over from other donors' samples.

The rearrangement joins TRBV7-9 to TRBJ2-7; D possibly corresponds to TRBD2 (5 bases). Germline CDR1 SEHNR, CDR2 FQNEAQ (reference sequence). V was clipped by 5 bases and J by 5 bases, with 13 bases between them. The CDR3 runs 13 residues. The CDR3 protein is CASSLLGIHEQYF. As DNA, the CDR3 is TGTGCCAGCAGCCTTCTCGGGATCCACGAGCAGTACTTC.

V gene TRBV9 combines with J gene TRBJ2-3; 13 bases are shared with TRBD2. Germline trimming cut 7 bases from V and 4 bases from J; bases unmatched to any gene: 9. There are 16 residues in the CDR3. Germline V lookup: CDR1 SGDLS, CDR2 YYNGEE. CDR3 amino acids: CASSRGLAGASDTQYF. In DNA form, the CDR3 reads TGTGCCAGCTCTAGAGGACTAGCGGGAGCTTCAGATACGCAGTATTTT. The full variable domain, with the rest looked up from reference TRBV9 and TRBJ2-3, is DSGVTQTPKHLITATGQRVTLRCSPRSGDLSVYWYQQSLDQGLQFLIQYYNGEERAKGNILERFSAQQFPDLHSELNLSSLELGDSALYFCASSRGLAGASDTQYFGPGTRLTVL.

The CDR3 region has the DNA TGTGCCAGCAGTTACTCGATCGCAGGGAACACTGAAGCTTTCTTT. Its protein is CASSYSIAGNTEAFF. This chain joins TRBV6-6 and TRBJ1-1; D is unclear. V lost 0 bases to trimming and J lost 1 base, with 9 bases between them. The germline V gene encodes CDR1 MNHNY and CDR2 SVGAGI (reference sequence). The CDR3 consists of 15 residues.

This rearrangement joins TRBV28 to TRBJ2-7, with D uncertain. V lost 4 bases, J lost 0 bases, and 13 bases lay in between. CDR3 length: 15 residues. CDR1 MDHEN and CDR2 SYDVKM come from the germline V gene. The CDR3 reads CASSSPLGLSYEQYF. The CDR3 nucleotides are TGTGCCAGCAGTTCCCCTCTTGGGCTCTCCTACGAGCAGTACTTC.

The rearrangement links TRBV5-6 to TRBJ2-7; the match to TRBD2 covers 12 bases. The CDR3 has 16 amino acids. The J segment lost 1 base and the V segment lost 5 bases, leaving 7 bases of the junction unmatched. Germline V CDR1 and CDR2: SGHDT, YYEEEE. The CDR3 here is CASSPGLAGESYEQYF. The CDR3 DNA follows: TGTGCCAGCAGTCCGGGACTAGCGGGCGAGTCCTACGAGCAGTACTTC.

The V gene is TRBV30, the J gene TRBJ1-2; TRBD1 is a possible D gene (6 bases). CDR1 is GTSNPN, CDR2 SVGIG, per germline (reference sequence). The CDR3 is 14 residues long. Trimming removed 2 bases at V and 5 bases at J, with 15 bases between. Here the CDR3 reads CAWSTQGTGYGYTF. In DNA, the CDR3 is TGTGCCTGGAGTACGCAGGGGACGGGTTATGGCTACACCTTC.

This chain connects TRBV25-1 to TRBJ2-2; possible D gene TRBD2, 5 bases. Germline assignment: CDR1 MGHDK and CDR2 SYGVNS. The CDR3 has 13 amino acids. The V end lost 7 bases, the J end lost 1 base, and 7 bases lay between the germline ends. The CDR3 protein is CASIRENTGELFF. In nucleotides, the CDR3 is TGTGCCAGCATTCGGGAGAACACCGGGGAGCTGTTTTTT.

The chain links TRBV18 to TRBJ2-1; tentatively, D is TRBD1 (5 bases). Trimming removed 3 bases at V and 8 bases at J, with 17 bases between. The germline V gene encodes CDR1 KGHSH and CDR2 LQKENI. The CDR3 runs 15 residues. The CDR3 nucleotides read TGTGCCAGCTCACCGAGGAACCCACAGGTCGATGAGCAGTTCTTC. This gives the protein CASSPRNPQVDEQFF.

V and J are TRBV5-1 and TRBJ2-2, with TRBD1 matching 7 bases. The germline CDR1 and CDR2 sequences are SGHRS and YFSETQ. CDR3 length: 16 amino acids. V was pared by 5 bases and J by 1 base, with 8 bases of the junction left unmatched. CDR3 in DNA: TGCGCCAGCAGGGTGAGACAGGGAATGAACACCGGGGAGCTGTTTTTT. Its protein is CASRVRQGMNTGELFF.

The chain combines TRBV2 with TRBJ2-7; tentatively, D is TRBD1 (5 bases). Between the trimmed V and J ends, which lost 5 bases and 4 bases, there was a span of 12 bases. CDR1 is SNHLY and CDR2 is FYNNEI in the germline V gene. The CDR3 loop spans 13 amino acids. CDR3 nucleotides: TGTGCCAGCAGTACGACAGAACGATACGAGCAGTACTTC. As protein: CASSTTERYEQYF.

The chain uses TRBV7-2 and TRBJ2-7; D unclear. The V gene lost 0 bases and the J gene lost 1 base, with 10 bases spanning the gap. CDR3 length equals 15 residues. Germline assignment: CDR1 SGHTA and CDR2 FQGNSA. The CDR3 DNA follows: TGTGCCAGCAGCTTAGCCCCCATGGGGTCCTACGAGCAGTACTTC. Its translation: CASSLAPMGSYEQYF.

This clone was detected once. The chain carries TRBV5-6 and TRBJ1-2; no definite D call. The germline V and J ends were trimmed by 4 bases and 2 bases, with 15 bases remaining between them. The CDR3 runs 15 residues. The V gene's germline CDR1 is SGHDT and CDR2 YYEEEE. Written as DNA, the CDR3 is TGTGCCAGCAGCCACGTGGCAGGCGAGAACTATGGCTACACCTTC. Its protein is CASSHVAGENYGYTF. Combining the CDR3 with reference TRBV5-6 and TRBJ1-2 gives the whole variable domain DAGVTQSPTHLIKTRGQQVTLRCSPKSGHDTVSWYQQALGQGPQFIFQYYEEEERQRGNFPDRFSGHQFPNYSSELNVNALLLGDSALYLCASSHVAGENYGYTFGSGTRLTVV.

The genes are TRBV27 and TRBJ1-4; a possible D gene is TRBD1 (6 bases). CDR1 and CDR2 from the germline V gene are MNHEY and SMNVEV (reference sequence). This CDR3 has 12 amino acids. The V and J ends lost 7 bases and 7 bases respectively, with 10 bases between them. CDR3 nucleotide sequence: TGTGCCAGCAAGGGCAGGGGTGAAAAACTGTTTTTT. The encoded protein is CASKGRGEKLFF. The full variable domain, its missing parts supplied by reference TRBV27 and TRBJ1-4, is EAQVTQNPRYLITVTGKKLTVTCSQNMNHEYMSWYRQDPGLGLRQIYYSMNVEVTDKGDVPEGYKVSRKEKRNFPLILESPSPNQTSLYFCASKGRGEKLFFGSGTQLSVL.

This chain connects TRBV28 to TRBJ1-2, with D maybe TRBD1 (5 bases). Germline CDR1 reads MDHEN; CDR2 reads SYDVKM. The CDR3 spans 15 residues. V shed 6 bases and J shed 0 bases, with 14 bases lying between them. CDR3 nucleotides: TGTGCCAGCAGCCCCGCGGGACGTCCTAACTATGGCTACACCTTC. Amino acid sequence: CASSPAGRPNYGYTF.

The table lists this clone with a count of one. The chain carries TRBV28 and TRBJ2-1; perhaps TRBD1 as D (5 bases). The CDR3 contains 15 residues. Germline CDR1 MDHEN, CDR2 SYDVKM. The V and J ends lost 6 bases and 7 bases respectively, with 19 bases between them. The CDR3 DNA sequence: TGTGCCAGCAGCGAAGACAGCCTCAAGGGGAATGAGCAGTTCTTC. Translated, it gives CASSEDSLKGNEQFF. The full variable domain, with the rest looked up from reference TRBV28 and TRBJ2-1, is DVKVTQSSRYLVKRTGEKVFLECVQDMDHENMFWYRQDPGLGLRLIYFSYDVKMKEKGDIPEGYSVSREKKERFSLILESASTNQTSMYLCASSEDSLKGNEQFFGPGTRLTVL.

The rearrangement uses TRBV6-5 and TRBJ2-1, with D unresolved. Per the germline V gene, CDR1 is MNHEY and CDR2 is SVGAGI. Between the trimmed V and J ends, which lost 5 bases and 8 bases, there was a span of 13 bases. The CDR3 is made up of 13 amino acids. CDR3 protein: CASSRSKTDEQFF. The CDR3 coding sequence is TGTGCCAGCAGTAGGTCTAAAACAGATGAGCAGTTCTTC.

The genes are TRBV15 and TRBJ1-1, with a possible D match to TRBD1 (5 bases). CDR1 and CDR2 (germline): LNHNV, YYDKDF (reference sequence). The V end was cut by 2 bases, the J end by 5 bases, with 18 bases between. There are 16 residues in the CDR3. CDR3 DNA sequence: TGTGCCACCAGCAGATCCAGGGTTGGGGAAGAGACTGAAGCTTTCTTT. Its translation is CATSRSRVGEETEAFF.

The chain carries TRBV7-2 and TRBJ2-7; maybe TRBD1 (5 bases). V lost 1 base and J 0 bases, leaving 10 bases between the germline ends. The CDR3 spans 15 residues. Germline V lookup: CDR1 SGHTA, CDR2 FQGNSA. The CDR3 DNA reads as TGTGCCAGCAGCTTAGAGGACACCACCTCCTACGAGCAGTACTTC. Its translation is CASSLEDTTSYEQYF. The variable domain in full, completed from reference TRBV7-2 and TRBJ2-7, reads GAGVSQSPSNKVTEKGKDVELRCDPISGHTALYWYRQSLGQGLEFLIYFQGNSAPDKSGLPSDRFSAERTGGSVSTLTIQRTQQEDSAVYLCASSLEDTTSYEQYFGPGTRLTVT.

The J gene is TRBJ2-7, the V gene TRBV28, with 8 bases matching TRBD1. This CDR3 has 15 amino acids. V was pared by 5 bases and J by 2 bases, with 8 bases of the junction left unmatched. CDR1 and CDR2 from the germline V gene are MDHEN and SYDVKM. DNA of the CDR3: TGTGCCAGCAGTACCCCCGGACAGGGCACCTACGAGCAGTACTTC. Translating it yields CASSTPGQGTYEQYF.

This chain connects TRBV6-1 to TRBJ2-3; D is unresolved. The CDR3 sequence is 15 residues long. V lost 1 base, J lost 0 bases, and 8 bases lay in between. In germline, CDR1 is MNHNS, CDR2 SASEGT. CDR3 loop: CASSEEADSTDTQYF. The CDR3 DNA reads TGTGCCAGCAGTGAAGAGGCAGATAGCACAGATACGCAGTATTTT.

The chain couples TRBV15 to TRBJ2-1; D gene unclear. V was trimmed by 1 base and J by 0 bases, leaving 10 bases between them. The germline V gene encodes CDR1 LNHNV and CDR2 YYDKDF (reference sequence). CDR3 length equals 16 residues. CDR3 nucleotides: TGTGCCACCAGCAGAGGAAGGCCTAACTCCTACAATGAGCAGTTCTTC. Translation: CATSRGRPNSYNEQFF.